This T cell receptor beta chain was profiled in a study of OX40 agonist ivuxolimab in advanced cancers. Study overall: Patients with prior anti-PD-1, anti-PD-L1 or anti-CTLA-4 therapy were eligible; about 41% had some. Among those treated, three patients had partial responses, one with hepatocellular carcinoma and two with cutaneous melanoma.

The trim removed 5 bases at V and 4 bases at J, leaving 15 bases unmatched. Germline V lookup: CDR1 SGHNT, CDR2 YENEEA. The CDR3 runs 17 residues. Blood was sampled at baseline, cycle 4 day 1, and cycle 7 day 1. Study conclusions and caveats: Individuals who were partial responders at 0.1-3.0 mg/kg had clonal expansion that ranked among the lowest.

Assay: immunoSEQ multiplex PCR; the TCRdb copy retains only in-frame clones and omits some. The data show 9,500 to 15,000 clones, with more than 75% seen just once and around half held by the top ten. This clone appeared once. Its antigen remains unidentified. The TCR was taken from an adult with an advanced solid tumor such as melanoma, head and neck, liver or kidney cancer. The input for sequencing was CD4+ or CD8+ T cells sorted from blood, taken in a trial of the OX40 agonist ivuxolimab. J is TRBJ2-5 and V is TRBV11-3, with 8 nucleotides matching TRBD2. The CDR3 coding sequence is TGTGCCAGCAGCCCCCCTGAATTAGCGGGACCCCCAGAGACCCAGTACTTC. It encodes CASSPPELAGPPETQYF.